This passage covers 10 T cell receptor beta chains from one sample sequenced in a study of shared clonotypes between healthy human individuals. Profiling relied on immunoSEQ multiplex PCR, and the TCRdb table lists in-frame clones only, not all of them. Among 2 million to 3 million clones listed, approximately 90% were seen once. Sequencing used naive CD4+ T cells sorted from blood. Described subset: CD45RA+ positively selected. These receptors were collected from a man aged 18-30 years in good health.

This chain joins TRBV5-6 and TRBJ2-7, with a tentative D call TRBD1 (6 bases). V lost 4 bases, J lost 7 bases, and 12 bases lay in between. The CDR3 sequence is 12 residues long. From germline, CDR1 is SGHDT and CDR2 YYEEEE. The CDR3 reads CASSRRGWEQYF. The CDR3 bases are TGTGCCAGCAGCCGAAGGGGGTGGGAGCAGTACTTC.

The rearrangement uses TRBV27 and TRBJ2-7, with D unresolved. CDR1 MNHEY and CDR2 SMNVEV come from the germline V gene (reference sequence). The V end was cut by 5 bases, the J end by 0 bases, with 14 bases between. The CDR3 has 15 amino acids. CDR3: CASSEYGQSSYEQYF. CDR3 DNA sequence: TGTGCCAGCAGTGAATACGGGCAGAGCTCCTACGAGCAGTACTTC.

The chain uses TRBV5-1 and TRBJ1-3; D gene unclear. Trimming removed 0 bases from V and 4 bases from J, with 14 bases in between. Per the germline V gene, CDR1 is SGHRS and CDR2 is YFSETQ. This CDR3 is built from 16 residues. The DNA of the CDR3 is TGCGCCAGCAGCTTGGCCCCCCCGTCCGGGGGAAACACCATATATTTT. Amino acid sequence: CASSLAPPSGGNTIYF.

The chain has TRBV4-2 and TRBJ1-4; D is ambiguous. CDR3 length: 16 residues. Trimming pared 4 bases from V and 2 bases from J, leaving 14 bases between. Per the germline V gene, CDR1 is LGHNA and CDR2 is YNFKEQ. The CDR3 reads CASSPGPTETNEKLFF. For the CDR3, the DNA is TGTGCCAGCAGCCCAGGACCGACCGAGACTAATGAAAAACTGTTTTTT.

The rearrangement joins TRBV6-6 to TRBJ2-1, with TRBD1 as a possible D gene (5 bases). Trimming removed 7 bases from V and 8 bases from J, with 12 bases in between. The germline gives CDR1 MNHNY, CDR2 SVGAGI (reference sequence). CDR3 length: 12 amino acids. The CDR3 nucleotides are TGTGCCAGCATTTCAGGGTTCCATGAGCAGTTCTTC. Its protein product is CASISGFHEQFF.

In the case of this clone: Within the sample, other DNA sequences also encode this same CDR3. CDR3 in DNA: TGTGCCAGCAGCAGGGGGGGGTACGAGCAGTACTTC. As protein: CASSRGGYEQYF. This chain uses TRBV5-6 with TRBJ2-7; TRBD2 might be the D (7 bases). Germline CDR1 is SGHDT and CDR2 is YYEEEE. The CDR3 runs 12 residues. Deletions cut 4 bases from V and 4 bases from J, with 9 bases between.

The chain has TRBV9 and TRBJ2-6, with D perhaps assigned TRBD1 or TRBD2 (5 bases each). Trimming stripped 3 bases from V and 1 base from J, with 20 bases between. Germline V gene sequence: CDR1 SGDLS, CDR2 YYNGEE. The CDR3 contains 19 residues. The CDR3 DNA reads TGTGCCAGCAGCGGACAGCCCCGGGGCGCGAAATCTGGGGCCAACGTCCTGACTTTC. Translated: CASSGQPRGAKSGANVLTF. The variable domain in full, with the rest retrieved from reference TRBV9 and TRBJ2-6, is DSGVTQTPKHLITATGQRVTLRCSPRSGDLSVYWYQQSLDQGLQFLIQYYNGEERAKGNILERFSAQQFPDLHSELNLSSLELGDSALYFCASSGQPRGAKSGANVLTFGAGSRLTVL.

CDR3 nucleotide sequence: TGTGCCAGTAGTGGTTGGGACAGGGAACAACGTGAGACCCAGTACTTC. Amino acids: CASSGWDREQRETQYF. This sequence joins TRBV19 and TRBJ2-5; 9 bases match TRBD1. V lost 5 bases, J lost 5 bases, and 12 bases stayed unmatched. Germline CDR1 and CDR2: LNHDA and SQIVND (reference sequence). CDR3 length equals 16 residues.

Worth noting for this clone: In the same sample, other DNA sequences code for this CDR3. The J gene is TRBJ1-1, the V gene TRBV6-6; no firm D call. V lost 2 bases and J 1 base, leaving 5 bases between the germline ends. The CDR3 length is 13 residues. CDR1 and CDR2 from the germline V gene are MNHNY and SVGAGI (reference sequence). CDR3 sequence (DNA): TGTGCCAGCAGTTACGCACCGAACACTGAAGCTTTCTTT. Its protein is CASSYAPNTEAFF.

This chain links TRBV6-6 with TRBJ1-3, with no clear D. Germline values: CDR1 MNHNY, CDR2 SVGAGI (reference sequence). This CDR3 has 14 residues. V was trimmed by 0 bases and J by 4 bases, leaving 7 bases between them. This chain's CDR3 is CASSYSPQGNTIYF. The CDR3 nucleotides read TGTGCCAGCAGTTACTCGCCACAGGGAAACACCATATATTTT.